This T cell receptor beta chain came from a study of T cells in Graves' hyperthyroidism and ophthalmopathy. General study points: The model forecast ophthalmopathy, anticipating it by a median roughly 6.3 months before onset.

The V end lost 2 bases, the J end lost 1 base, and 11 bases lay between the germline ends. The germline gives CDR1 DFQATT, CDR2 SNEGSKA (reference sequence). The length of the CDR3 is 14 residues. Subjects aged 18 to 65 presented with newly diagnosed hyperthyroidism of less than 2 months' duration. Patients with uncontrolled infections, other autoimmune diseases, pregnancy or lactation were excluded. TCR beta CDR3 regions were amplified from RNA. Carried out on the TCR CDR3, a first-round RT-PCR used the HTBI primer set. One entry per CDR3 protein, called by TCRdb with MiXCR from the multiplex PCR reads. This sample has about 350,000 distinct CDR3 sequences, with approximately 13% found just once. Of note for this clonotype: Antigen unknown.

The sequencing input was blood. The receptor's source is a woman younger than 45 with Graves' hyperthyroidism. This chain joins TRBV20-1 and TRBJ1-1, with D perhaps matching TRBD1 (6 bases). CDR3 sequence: CSARSPGANTEAFF. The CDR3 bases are TGCAGTGCTAGATCGCCAGGGGCGAACACTGAAGCTTTCTTT.